The present entry profiles one TCR beta chain with its context. These data come from a study of blood T cell repertoires in COVID-19. Across the study: Material from acute and convalescent COVID-19 was sourced from the United States, Italy and Spain. Sample material is recorded as cDNA or gDNA derived from T cells, B-cell-depleted T cells, or PBMCs.

Authors' methods: By means of reference gene primer amplification, nucleated cell counts were estimated. The assay was immunoSEQ multiplex PCR, and TCRdb's table has in-frame clones only and misses some. V and J calls and clone size come straight from that table; D and trimming were deduced from the DNA. The table lists under 300,000 clones, 85% to 90% of them singletons. The germline CDR1 and CDR2 sequences are LNHDA and SQIVND (reference sequence). The CDR3 spans 15 residues. Trimming shortened V by 5 bases and J by 1 base, and 11 bases separated the two germline ends. The chain employs TRBV19 and TRBJ2-2; a possible D gene is TRBD1 (5 bases). The sequence derives from a man aged 55 to 69 with acute or convalescent COVID-19. The sample comprised peripheral blood. The CDR3 region is CASSPRTLNTGELFF. As DNA, the CDR3 is TGTGCCAGTAGTCCACGGACACTGAACACCGGGGAGCTGTTTTTT.